These 29 T cell receptor beta chains share one sample of origin, sequenced in a study of cytomegalovirus exposure and HLA in healthy donors. 60 Vbeta and 13 Jbeta primers were used in PCR. Clones were sequenced by immunoSEQ multiplex PCR, and TCRdb holds only the in-frame ones, with some missing. This sample has 150,000 to 200,000 clones, with 82% found just once. Source material: PBMCs. The receptors derive from a man in his forties in good health and CMV-seronegative.

J is TRBJ1-1 and V is TRBV28, with no clear D. Per the germline V gene, CDR1 is MDHEN and CDR2 is SYDVKM. Trimming pared 8 bases from V and 0 bases from J, leaving 13 bases between. This CDR3 contains 14 residues. The CDR3 is CASGGPGMNTEAFF. The CDR3 nucleotides are TGTGCCAGCGGTGGGCCCGGGATGAACACTGAAGCTTTCTTT.

The chain links TRBV6-5 to TRBJ2-1, with 7 nucleotides matching TRBD1. The V gene end was trimmed by 2 bases and the J gene end by 7 bases; junction bases not matched to a gene: 5. CDR1 and CDR2 from the germline V gene are MNHEY and SVGAGI. The CDR3 extends over 14 amino acids. CDR3 nucleotide sequence: TGTGCCAGCAGTTACATGAGGGGGCTGAATGAGCAGTTCTTC. It is translated as CASSYMRGLNEQFF.

This chain uses TRBV7-9 with TRBJ2-5, with D possibly TRBD2 on 6 matching bases. V was cut by 4 bases and J by 1 base, with 10 bases left in between. Germline V gene lookup returns CDR1 SEHNR and CDR2 FQNEAQ (reference sequence). CDR3 length equals 14 residues. CDR3 protein: CASSSRDSQETQYF. The CDR3 DNA is TGTGCCAGCAGCTCTCGGGACTCCCAAGAGACCCAGTACTTC.

The chain recombines TRBV30 with TRBJ2-5; no definite D call. CDR1 is GTSNPN and CDR2 is SVGIG in the germline V gene (reference sequence). The CDR3 runs 13 residues. With 3 bases removed from V and 2 bases from J, the gap between germline ends came to 10 bases. As DNA, the CDR3 is TGTGCCTGGAGATATGGGCATCAAGAGACCCAGTACTTC. Translating gives CAWRYGHQETQYF. The whole variable domain, filled in from reference TRBV30 and TRBJ2-5, reads SQTIHQWPATLVQPVGSPLSLECTVEGTSNPNLYWYRQAAGRGLQLLFYSVGIGQISSEVPQNLSASRPQDRQFILSSKKLLLSDSGFYLCAWRYGHQETQYFGPGTRLLVL.

The table lists this clone with a few counts. The chain couples TRBV6-6 to TRBJ1-5; 7 bases are shared with TRBD1. This CDR3 is 15 amino acids long. Germline loops: CDR1 MNHNY, CDR2 SVGAGI (reference sequence). J lost 3 bases, V lost 6 bases, and 8 bases had no gene match. The CDR3 region is CASSLPTGDNQPQHF. The DNA of the CDR3 is TGTGCCAGCAGCCTCCCTACAGGGGACAATCAGCCCCAGCATTTT.

The chain carries TRBV7-2 and TRBJ2-2; 7 bases line up with TRBD1. This CDR3 region has 14 residues. V lost 1 base and J lost 7; bases outside the gene matches: 3. Germline CDR1 is SGHTA and CDR2 is FQGNSA. The CDR3 spells CASSLGQGGGELFF. DNA for the CDR3: TGTGCCAGCAGCTTAGGACAGGGCGGCGGGGAGCTGTTTTTT.

The CDR3 here is CASSLDRNEKLFF. The CDR3 nucleotides are TGTGCCAGCAGCTTAGACAGAAATGAAAAACTGTTTTTT. The chain couples TRBV7-2 to TRBJ1-4, with unresolved D. The CDR3 has 13 amino acids. Trimming took off 1 base at V and 5 bases at J, with 5 bases between the two ends. Germline V gives CDR1 SGHTA, CDR2 FQGNSA.

The chain links TRBV19 to TRBJ1-5; D ambiguous. Germline loops: CDR1 LNHDA, CDR2 SQIVND (reference sequence). V was shortened by 3 bases and J by 1 base, with 7 bases between the two germline ends. CDR3 length equals 14 residues. The CDR3 spells CASSITRSNQPQHF. CDR3 coding DNA: TGTGCCAGTAGTATCACCCGGAGCAATCAGCCCCAGCATTTT.

The sample holds one count of this clone. Other nucleotide sequences in the sample specify the same CDR3. The chain has TRBV28 and TRBJ1-5, with no clear D. This CDR3 comprises 11 residues. V lost 4 bases and J 7 bases, leaving 5 bases between the germline ends. Looked up from germline, CDR1 is MDHEN and CDR2 is SYDVKM. This chain's CDR3 is CASSSPQPQHF. The CDR3, as DNA: TGTGCCAGCAGTTCTCCCCAGCCCCAGCATTTT.

This sequence joins TRBV5-1 and TRBJ1-1, with D maybe TRBD1 (5 bases). Trimming took 4 bases from V and 7 from J, leaving 23 bases between them. The CDR3 is 16 residues long. Germline V gives CDR1 SGHRS, CDR2 YFSETQ. The CDR3: CASSPGGDWRAYEAFF. CDR3 nucleotide sequence: TGCGCCAGCAGCCCGGGGGGGGATTGGAGGGCCTATGAAGCTTTCTTT.

The chain couples TRBV6-6 to TRBJ1-1; 7 nucleotides agree with TRBD1. CDR3 length: 16 amino acids. Germline V CDR1 and CDR2: MNHNY, SVGAGI (reference sequence). The J segment lost 0 bases and the V segment lost 4 bases, leaving 8 bases of the junction unmatched. CDR3: CASSSPGTALNTEAFF. As DNA, the CDR3 is TGTGCCAGCAGTTCGCCTGGGACAGCGCTGAACACTGAAGCTTTCTTT.

This clone appeared a single time. The chain couples TRBV21-1 to TRBJ2-7; the table's D call, TRBD1, was not checked against the DNA. TRBV21-1 has pseudogene status. This CDR3 is 17 amino acids long. The CDR3 loop reads CASGHPFQGDISYEQYF. CDR3 DNA sequence: TGTGCCAGCGGTCACCCATTTCAGGGGGACATATCCTACGAGCAGTACTTC.

The chain links TRBV5-4 to TRBJ2-1, with D maybe TRBD1 (6 bases). Trimming took 0 bases from V and 5 from J, leaving 15 bases between them. From germline, CDR1 is SGHNT and CDR2 YYREEE (reference sequence). The CDR3 totals 16 residues. The CDR3 DNA sequence: TGTGCCAGCAGCTTGGTGCCCCCTCGACAGGACAATGAGCAGTTCTTC. Its protein is CASSLVPPRQDNEQFF.

The rearrangement uses TRBV18 and TRBJ1-2; D is perhaps TRBD1 (6 bases). V shed 3 bases and J shed 11 bases, with 22 bases lying between them. CDR1 is KGHSH and CDR2 is LQKENI in the germline V gene. The CDR3 length is 15 residues. The DNA of the CDR3 is TGTGCCAGCTCACCGAACCCACAGGGCCGTGGGATGTACACCTTC. Translated: CASSPNPQGRGMYTF.

The chain links TRBV28 to TRBJ1-5, with no clear D. The CDR3 runs to 14 residues. Germline values: CDR1 MDHEN, CDR2 SYDVKM. V dropped 8 bases and J dropped 0 bases, with 11 bases sitting between them. Written as DNA, the CDR3 is TGTGCCAGCGATAGAGCTTATAGCAATCAGCCCCAGCATTTT. This codes for CASDRAYSNQPQHF.

This clone was counted a few times. The chain is built from TRBV30 and TRBJ1-5; D might be TRBD1 (5 bases). This CDR3 has 13 amino acids. Per the germline V gene, CDR1 is GTSNPN and CDR2 is SVGIG (reference sequence). V lost 1 base and J 6 bases, leaving 10 bases between the germline ends. The CDR3 DNA sequence: TGTGCCTGGAGTGGGGGCCCCTCTCAGCCCCAGCATTTT. It is translated as CAWSGGPSQPQHF. The whole variable domain, filled in from reference TRBV30 and TRBJ1-5, reads SQTIHQWPATLVQPVGSPLSLECTVEGTSNPNLYWYRQAAGRGLQLLFYSVGIGQISSEVPQNLSASRPQDRQFILSSKKLLLSDSGFYLCAWSGGPSQPQHFGDGTRLSIL.

The rearrangement uses TRBV18 and TRBJ1-1; 9 nucleotides line up with TRBD1. The CDR3 sequence is 16 residues long. CDR1 is KGHSH and CDR2 is LQKENI in the germline V gene. J lost 4 bases, V lost 2 bases, and 8 bases had no gene match. CDR3 coding DNA: TGTGCCAGCTCACCATTAAGACAGGGGGAAGGCACTGAAGCTTTCTTT. This codes for CASSPLRQGEGTEAFF.

The CDR3 DNA is TGCGCCAGCAGCCAAGATTCTCGGGCACAGGACCGAGGCTACACCTTC. It specifies CASSQDSRAQDRGYTF. This chain joins TRBV4-3 and TRBJ1-2; D is perhaps TRBD1 (5 bases). Germline V gene data show CDR1 as LGHNA and CDR2 as YSLEER. Trimming removed 0 bases at V and 8 bases at J, with 19 bases between. CDR3 length: 16 amino acids.

CDR3 loop: CAWSSLGRFTDTQYF. In DNA, the CDR3 is TGTGCCTGGTCATCATTGGGGCGCTTTACAGATACGCAGTATTTT. V usage is TRBV30 and J usage is TRBJ2-3; D is perhaps TRBD1 (5 bases). The germline V and J ends were trimmed by 5 bases and 3 bases, with 18 bases remaining between them. The germline gives CDR1 GTSNPN, CDR2 SVGIG (reference sequence). The length of the CDR3 is 15 residues.

This chain connects TRBV5-6 to TRBJ1-2, with 9 bases matching TRBD1. The trim removed 4 bases at V and 4 bases at J, leaving 11 bases unmatched. Germline V gene lookup returns CDR1 SGHDT and CDR2 YYEEEE. CDR3 length equals 16 residues. CDR3 sequence: CASSPGTGSLVYGYTF. The CDR3 DNA reads TGTGCCAGCAGCCCTGGGACAGGGAGTCTGGTCTATGGCTACACCTTC. The whole variable domain, remainder taken from reference TRBV5-6 and TRBJ1-2, is DAGVTQSPTHLIKTRGQQVTLRCSPKSGHDTVSWYQQALGQGPQFIFQYYEEEERQRGNFPDRFSGHQFPNYSSELNVNALLLGDSALYLCASSPGTGSLVYGYTFGSGTRLTVV.

The gene calls are TRBV6-6 and TRBJ1-1; 10 bases fit TRBD1. Germline trimming cut 6 bases from V and 5 bases from J; bases unmatched to any gene: 9. Germline values: CDR1 MNHNY, CDR2 SVGAGI (reference sequence). CDR3 length equals 15 residues. The CDR3 protein is CASSRPGTGVTEAFF. In nucleotides, the CDR3 is TGTGCCAGCAGCCGACCCGGGACAGGGGTTACTGAAGCTTTCTTT.

The gene calls are TRBV7-9 and TRBJ2-3, with TRBD1 as a possible D gene (6 bases). The CDR3 length is 15 residues. With 3 bases removed from V and 2 bases from J, the gap between germline ends came to 12 bases. The germline V gene encodes CDR1 SEHNR and CDR2 FQNEAQ (reference sequence). The CDR3 sequence is CASSLGAPVTDTQYF. The CDR3 DNA follows: TGTGCCAGCAGCTTGGGGGCACCAGTCACAGATACGCAGTATTTT.

This clone occurred a few times. The DNA of the CDR3 is TGTGCCAGCAGCGTAGGGTCCGTCCTAGTTCCGCAGTATTTT. This gives the protein CASSVGSVLVPQYF. The rearrangement joins TRBV9 to TRBJ2-3; D gene unclear. The CDR3 extends over 14 amino acids. In germline, CDR1 is SGDLS, CDR2 YYNGEE. The V and J ends lost 0 bases and 10 bases respectively, with 15 bases between them.

The chain links TRBV7-3 to TRBJ2-7, with D possibly TRBD2 on 6 matching bases. The V gene lost 5 bases and the J gene lost 5 bases, with 19 bases spanning the gap. Per germline, CDR1 SGHTA and CDR2 FQGTGA. The CDR3 extends over 15 amino acids. The CDR3 region is CASSPGGGGKNEQYF. CDR3 bases: TGTGCCAGCAGCCCCGGGGGTGGCGGGAAAAACGAGCAGTACTTC.

The gene calls are TRBV2 and TRBJ2-2; 7 bases agree with TRBD2. The V gene end was trimmed by 6 bases and the J gene end by 4 bases; junction bases not matched to a gene: 8. The CDR3 is made up of 15 amino acids. The V gene's germline CDR1 is SNHLY and CDR2 FYNNEI. This CDR3 is CASSPVRESTGELFF. For the CDR3, the DNA is TGTGCCAGCAGCCCCGTGCGGGAGAGCACCGGGGAGCTGTTTTTT.

The chain employs TRBV18 and TRBJ2-4; D is undetermined. The ends were cut back, 2 bases at V and 0 bases at J, with 8 bases in the middle. This CDR3 spans 15 amino acids. Germline V gene lookup returns CDR1 KGHSH and CDR2 LQKENI. The CDR3 spells CASSPAVIAKNIQYF. The CDR3 bases are TGTGCCAGCTCACCAGCAGTTATAGCCAAAAACATTCAGTACTTC. The full variable domain, with the rest looked up from reference TRBV18 and TRBJ2-4, is NAGVMQNPRHLVRRRGQEARLRCSPMKGHSHVYWYRQLPEEGLKFMVYLQKENIIDESGMPKERFSAEFPKEGPSILRIQQVVRGDSAAYFCASSPAVIAKNIQYFGAGTRLSVL.

The J gene is TRBJ1-2, the V gene TRBV2; TRBD1 might be the D (5 bases). Trimming stripped 8 bases from V and 2 bases from J, with 15 bases between. The CDR3 extends over 14 amino acids. Germline V lookup: CDR1 SNHLY, CDR2 FYNNEI. The CDR3 sequence is CASSSGVGNYGYTF. The CDR3 bases are TGTGCCAGCTCTTCGGGGGTGGGGAACTATGGCTACACCTTC. Combining the CDR3 with reference TRBV2 and TRBJ1-2 gives the whole variable domain EPEVTQTPSHQVTQMGQEVILRCVPISNHLYFYWYRQILGQKVEFLVSFYNNEISEKSEIFDDQFSVERPDGSNFTLKIRSTKLEDSAMYFCASSSGVGNYGYTFGSGTRLTVV.

The table lists this clone with a count of one. The rearrangement links TRBV7-6 to TRBJ1-2; the D is unclear. This CDR3 has 12 residues. Germline V gene lookup returns CDR1 SGHVS and CDR2 FNYEAQ. This CDR3 is CAAVRDGYGYTF. The CDR3 region has the DNA TGTGCGGCAGTACGGGATGGTTATGGCTACACCTTC. The full variable domain, completed using reference TRBV7-6 and TRBJ1-2, is GAGVSQSPRYKVTKRGQDVALRCDPISGHVSLYWYRQALGQGPEFLTYFNYEAQQDKSGLPNDRFSAERPEGSISTLTIQRTEQRDSAMYRCAAVRDGYGYTFGSGTRLTVV.

The rearrangement joins TRBV19 to TRBJ2-1, with a tentative D call TRBD1 (5 bases). Trimming left V 3 bases short and J 7 bases short, with 10 bases between. CDR3 length: 13 residues. The germline gives CDR1 LNHDA, CDR2 SQIVND (reference sequence). In nucleotides, the CDR3 is TGTGCCAGTAGTATTAGGCAGGGAAATGAGCAGTTCTTC. This translates into CASSIRQGNEQFF.